The source of this TCR beta chain is a study of beta chain features in type 1 diabetes. This clone was seen repeatedly, ten times or more. Its antigen is still unknown. Purity above 95% was achieved in all sorted populations. Reverse transcription of all isolated RNA meant that expressed TCRB transcripts were sequenced. Sequenced naive, central memory and regulatory T cell samples produced an average of around 3.9 million reads. The table came from immunoSEQ multiplex PCR; TCRdb's copy has only in-frame clones and leaves some out. Of under 800,000 clones in the sample, around 15% are singletons; the top ten hold about 0.087%. Study outcomes and limitations: Any role of HLA type in TCRB rearrangement remained unresolved here. Whatever favoring of shorter templates PCR might show would apply equally to patients and controls.

The material sequenced was naive CD4+ T cells from blood. This receptor was identified in a young man in good health.

The CDR3 DNA sequence: TGTGCCAGCAGCTGGGAACAGGGACCCAACGTCCTGACTTTC. It codes for CASSWEQGPNVLTF. The V and J genes are TRBV2 and TRBJ2-6, with D possibly matching TRBD1 (6 bases). Between the trimmed V and J ends, which lost 6 bases and 8 bases, there was a span of 14 bases. The germline gives CDR1 SNHLY, CDR2 FYNNEI. The CDR3 extends over 14 amino acids.